This paragraph covers one TCR beta chain sequence. CDR1 and CDR2 from the germline V gene are SGHVS and FNYEAQ. This CDR3 is 15 amino acids long. 5' RACE that incorporated UMI labels was used to prepare the TRB cDNA libraries. TCRdb re-called the 5' RACE reads; one entry per CDR3 protein, DNA not given. The sample's table shows approximately 52,000 distinct CDR3 sequences. These data are taken from a study of CXCR3-negative and CXCR3-positive naive CD8 T cells. This sequence was found in a human donor in good health. Some clones in this sample may be carry-over from other donors' samples. The V call is TRBV7-6, the J call TRBJ2-7; lacking DNA, the TRBD1 call made by TCRdb goes unchecked. Material: memory CD8+ T cells from blood. CDR3 residues: CASSLEGTGFYEQYF.